Following are 2 T cell receptor beta chains from one sample sequenced in a study of neurological immune-mediated disorders. TCRdb re-called the 5' RACE reads through MiXCR, storing one row per CDR3 protein. This table has tens of thousands of distinct CDR3 sequences, about a tenth appearing once. The sequencing input was PBMCs. The receptors derive from a man aged 35-49 years in good health.

This clonotype showed up many times. One end of the junction does not line up with germline, which may come from a read error. This chain joins TRBV12-3 or TRBV12-4 and TRBJ1-5; TRBD1 is a possible D gene (5 bases). This CDR3 has 13 residues. CDR3: CASRGGGNQPQHF. In nucleotides, the CDR3 is TGCGCCAGCAGAGGAGGGGGCAATCAGCCCCAGCATTTT.

This clonotype has ten or more counts. The V and J genes are TRBV19 and TRBJ2-3; D may be TRBD1 or TRBD2 (5 bases each). There are 11 residues in the CDR3. Deletions cut 3 bases from V and 8 bases from J, with 6 bases between. CDR1 LNHDA and CDR2 SQIVND come from the germline V gene (reference sequence). The CDR3 loop is CASSMGVTQYF. CDR3 nucleotides: TGTGCCAGTAGTATGGGGGTTACGCAGTATTTT.